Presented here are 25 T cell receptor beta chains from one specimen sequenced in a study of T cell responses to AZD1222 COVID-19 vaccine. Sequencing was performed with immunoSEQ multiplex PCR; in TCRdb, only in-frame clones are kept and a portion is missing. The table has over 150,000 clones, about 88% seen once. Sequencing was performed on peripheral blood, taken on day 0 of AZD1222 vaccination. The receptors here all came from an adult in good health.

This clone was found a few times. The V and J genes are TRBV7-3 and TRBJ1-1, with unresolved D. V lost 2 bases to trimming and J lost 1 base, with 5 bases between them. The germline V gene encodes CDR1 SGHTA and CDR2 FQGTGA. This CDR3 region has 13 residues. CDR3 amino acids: CASSLQKNTEAFF. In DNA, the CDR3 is TGTGCCAGCAGCTTACAGAAGAACACTGAAGCTTTCTTT.

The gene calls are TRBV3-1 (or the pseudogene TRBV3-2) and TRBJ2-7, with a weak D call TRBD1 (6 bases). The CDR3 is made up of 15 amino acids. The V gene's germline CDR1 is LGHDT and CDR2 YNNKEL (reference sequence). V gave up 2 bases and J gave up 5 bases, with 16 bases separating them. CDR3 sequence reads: CASSQLAGASNEQYF. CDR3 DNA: TGTGCCAGCAGCCAACTGGCAGGGGCCTCTAACGAGCAGTACTTC.

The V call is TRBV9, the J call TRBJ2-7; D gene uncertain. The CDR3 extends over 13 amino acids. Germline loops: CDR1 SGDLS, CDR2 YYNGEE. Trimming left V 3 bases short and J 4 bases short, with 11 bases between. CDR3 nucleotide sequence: TGTGCCAGCAGCGCGGGCCTCAAATACGAGCAGTACTTC. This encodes CASSAGLKYEQYF.

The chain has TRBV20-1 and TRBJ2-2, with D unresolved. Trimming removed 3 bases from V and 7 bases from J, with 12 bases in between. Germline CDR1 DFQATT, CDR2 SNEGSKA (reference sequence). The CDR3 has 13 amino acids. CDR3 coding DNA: TGCAGTGCTAGTATCGGCGGCGTCGGGGAGCTGTTTTTT. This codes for CSASIGGVGELFF.

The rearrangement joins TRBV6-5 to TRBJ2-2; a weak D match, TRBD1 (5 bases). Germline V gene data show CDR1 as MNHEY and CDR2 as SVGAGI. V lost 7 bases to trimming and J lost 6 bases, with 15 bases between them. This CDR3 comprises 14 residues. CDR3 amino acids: CASKWTEQAGELFF. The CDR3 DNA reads TGTGCCAGCAAATGGACGGAACAGGCCGGGGAGCTGTTTTTT.

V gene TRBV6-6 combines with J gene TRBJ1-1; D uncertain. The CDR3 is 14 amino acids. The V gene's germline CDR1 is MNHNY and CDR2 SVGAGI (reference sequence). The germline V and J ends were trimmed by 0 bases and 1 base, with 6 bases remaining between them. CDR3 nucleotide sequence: TGTGCCAGCAGTTACTCAGGAGCGAACACTGAAGCTTTCTTT. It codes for CASSYSGANTEAFF.

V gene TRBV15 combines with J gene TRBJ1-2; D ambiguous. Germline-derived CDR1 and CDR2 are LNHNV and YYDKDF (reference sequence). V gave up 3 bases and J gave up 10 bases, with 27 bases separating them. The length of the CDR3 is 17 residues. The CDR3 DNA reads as TGTGCCACCAGCAGTGCTCCCGGGGAAAGGAGACTTAACTACTACACCTTC. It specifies CATSSAPGERRLNYYTF.

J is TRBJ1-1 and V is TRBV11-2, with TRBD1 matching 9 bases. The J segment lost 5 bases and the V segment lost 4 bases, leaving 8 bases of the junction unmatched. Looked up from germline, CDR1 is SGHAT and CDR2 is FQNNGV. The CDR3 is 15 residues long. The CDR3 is CASSSIQGAGTEAFF. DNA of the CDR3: TGTGCCAGCAGCTCGATACAGGGGGCAGGGACTGAAGCTTTCTTT.

CDR3 in DNA: TGTGCCAGTAGTACCACCGGGAAGGGCTATGGCTACACCTTC. Translation gives CASSTTGKGYGYTF. The V gene is TRBV19, the J gene TRBJ1-2; D gene uncertain. Germline V gene data show CDR1 as LNHDA and CDR2 as SQIVND (reference sequence). The V and J ends lost 4 bases and 4 bases respectively, with 13 bases between them. The CDR3 contains 14 residues.

For the CDR3, the DNA is TGTGCCAGCTCACAGGGACAGGCCTACGAGCAGTACTTC. Its translation is CASSQGQAYEQYF. The gene calls are TRBV18 and TRBJ2-7; the match to TRBD1 covers 8 bases. This CDR3 contains 13 residues. Trimming took 4 bases from V and 2 from J; bases not matched to a gene: 1. CDR1 is KGHSH, CDR2 LQKENI, per germline. Supplemented by reference TRBV18 and TRBJ2-7, the full variable domain reads NAGVMQNPRHLVRRRGQEARLRCSPMKGHSHVYWYRQLPEEGLKFMVYLQKENIIDESGMPKERFSAEFPKEGPSILRIQQVVRGDSAAYFCASSQGQAYEQYFGPGTRLTVT.

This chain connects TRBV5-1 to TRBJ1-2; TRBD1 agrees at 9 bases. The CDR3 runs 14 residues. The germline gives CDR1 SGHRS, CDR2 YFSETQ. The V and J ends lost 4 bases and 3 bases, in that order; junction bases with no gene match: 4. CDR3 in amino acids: CASSSTGGHYGYTF. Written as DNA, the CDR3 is TGCGCCAGCAGCAGTACAGGGGGCCACTATGGCTACACCTTC.

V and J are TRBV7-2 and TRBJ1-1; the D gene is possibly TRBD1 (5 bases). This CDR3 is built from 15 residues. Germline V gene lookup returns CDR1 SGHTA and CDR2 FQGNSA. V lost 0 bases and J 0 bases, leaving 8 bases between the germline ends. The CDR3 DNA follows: TGTGCCAGCAGCTTAGCATGGGGGTTGAACACTGAAGCTTTCTTT. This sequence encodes CASSLAWGLNTEAFF.

This CDR3 reads CASSKNSGANVLTF. In DNA, the CDR3 is TGTGCCAGCTCAAAAAACTCTGGGGCCAACGTCCTGACTTTC. V usage is TRBV11-3 and J usage is TRBJ2-6; D is ambiguous. CDR3 length equals 14 residues. Germline CDR1 is SGHNT and CDR2 is YENEEA. V lost 8 bases, J lost 0 bases, and 8 bases lay in between. Full variable domain (missing parts from reference TRBV11-3 and TRBJ2-6): EAGVVQSPRYKIIEKKQPVAFWCNPISGHNTLYWYLQNLGQGPELLIRYENEEAVDDSQLPKDRFSAERLKGVDSTLKIQPAELGDSAVYLCASSKNSGANVLTFGAGSRLTVL.

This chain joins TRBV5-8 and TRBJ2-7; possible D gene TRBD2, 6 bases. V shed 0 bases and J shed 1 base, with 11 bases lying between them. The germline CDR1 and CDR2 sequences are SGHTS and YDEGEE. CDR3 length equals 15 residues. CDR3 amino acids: CASSLAGTGSYEQYF. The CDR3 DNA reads TGTGCCAGCAGCTTGGCGGGGACTGGATCCTACGAGCAGTACTTC. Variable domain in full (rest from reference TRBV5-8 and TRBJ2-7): EAGVTQSPTHLIKTRGQQATLRCSPISGHTSVYWYQQALGLGLQFLLWYDEGEERNRGNFPPRFSGRQFPNYSSELNVNALELEDSALYLCASSLAGTGSYEQYFGPGTRLTVT.

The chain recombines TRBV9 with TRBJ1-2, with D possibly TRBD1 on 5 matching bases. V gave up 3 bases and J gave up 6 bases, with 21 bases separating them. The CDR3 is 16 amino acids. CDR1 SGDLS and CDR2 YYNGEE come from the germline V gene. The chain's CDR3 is CASSASRGNGEHGYTF. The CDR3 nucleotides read TGTGCCAGCAGCGCTTCTCGGGGGAACGGCGAACATGGCTACACCTTC.

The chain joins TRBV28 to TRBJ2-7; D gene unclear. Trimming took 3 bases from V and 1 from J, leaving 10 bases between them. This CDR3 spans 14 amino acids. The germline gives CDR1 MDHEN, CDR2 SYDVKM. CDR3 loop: CASSFVDRSYEQYF. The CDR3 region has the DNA TGTGCCAGCAGTTTTGTGGACCGATCCTACGAGCAGTACTTC.

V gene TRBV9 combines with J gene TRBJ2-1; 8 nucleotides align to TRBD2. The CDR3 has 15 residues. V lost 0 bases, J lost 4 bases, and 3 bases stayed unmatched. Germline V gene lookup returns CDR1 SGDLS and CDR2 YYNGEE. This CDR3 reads CASSVAAGVYNEQFF. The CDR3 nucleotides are TGTGCCAGCAGCGTAGCAGCGGGGGTTTACAATGAGCAGTTCTTC.

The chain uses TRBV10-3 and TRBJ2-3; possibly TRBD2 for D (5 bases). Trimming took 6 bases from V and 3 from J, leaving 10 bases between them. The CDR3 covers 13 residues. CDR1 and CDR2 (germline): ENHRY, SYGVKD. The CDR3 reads CAIRDFTTDTQYF. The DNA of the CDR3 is TGTGCCATCAGGGACTTCACTACAGATACGCAGTATTTT.

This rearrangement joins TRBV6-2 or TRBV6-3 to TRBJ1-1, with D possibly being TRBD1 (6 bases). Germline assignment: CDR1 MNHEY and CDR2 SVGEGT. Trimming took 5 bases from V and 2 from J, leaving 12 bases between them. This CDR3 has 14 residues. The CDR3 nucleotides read TGTGCCAGCAGTCAGGGGACACCCAACACTGAAGCTTTCTTT. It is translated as CASSQGTPNTEAFF.

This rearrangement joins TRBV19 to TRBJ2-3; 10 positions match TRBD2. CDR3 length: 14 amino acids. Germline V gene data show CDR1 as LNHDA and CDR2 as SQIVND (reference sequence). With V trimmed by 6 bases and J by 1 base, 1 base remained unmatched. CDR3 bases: TGTGCCAGTAGCAGCGGGGGGGGCACAGATACGCAGTATTTT. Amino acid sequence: CASSSGGGTDTQYF.

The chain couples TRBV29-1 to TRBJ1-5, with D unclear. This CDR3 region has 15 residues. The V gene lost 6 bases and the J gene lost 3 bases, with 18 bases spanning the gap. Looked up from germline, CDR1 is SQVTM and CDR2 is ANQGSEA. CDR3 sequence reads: CSVVKEGGVNQPQHF. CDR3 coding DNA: TGCAGCGTGGTAAAGGAGGGCGGCGTCAATCAGCCCCAGCATTTT.

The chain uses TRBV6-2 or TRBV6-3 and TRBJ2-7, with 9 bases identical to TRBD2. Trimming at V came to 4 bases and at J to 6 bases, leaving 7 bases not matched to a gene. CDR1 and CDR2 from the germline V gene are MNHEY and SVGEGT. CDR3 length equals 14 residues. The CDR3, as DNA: TGTGCCAGCAGTTCTTATAGCGGGGGAGGCGAGCAGTACTTC. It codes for CASSSYSGGGEQYF.

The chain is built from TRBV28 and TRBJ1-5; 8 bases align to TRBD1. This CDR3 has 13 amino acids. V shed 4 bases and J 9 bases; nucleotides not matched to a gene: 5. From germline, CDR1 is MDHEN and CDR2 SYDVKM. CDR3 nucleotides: TGTGCCAGCAGTTCCACAGGGGGGCGGCCCCAGCATTTT. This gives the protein CASSSTGGRPQHF.

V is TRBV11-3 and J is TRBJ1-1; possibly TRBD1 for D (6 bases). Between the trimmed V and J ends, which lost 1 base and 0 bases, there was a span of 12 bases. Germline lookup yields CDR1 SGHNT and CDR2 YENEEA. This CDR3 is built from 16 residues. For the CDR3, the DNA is TGTGCCAGCAGCTTAGCCCCAGGGGCCTTGAACACTGAAGCTTTCTTT. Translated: CASSLAPGALNTEAFF.

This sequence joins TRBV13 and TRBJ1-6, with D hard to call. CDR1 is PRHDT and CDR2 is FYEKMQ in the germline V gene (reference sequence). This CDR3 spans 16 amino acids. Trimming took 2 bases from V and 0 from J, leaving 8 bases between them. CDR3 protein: CASSLRQSSYNSPLHF. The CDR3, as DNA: TGTGCCAGCAGCTTACGACAAAGCTCCTATAATTCACCCCTCCACTTT.